Sequencing of this T cell receptor (beta chain) was carried out in a study of cytomegalovirus exposure and HLA in healthy donors (dated 2017 in TCRdb). Describing the broader study: An earlier analysis of some 550 of the donors reported about 250 Gb of sequence data and approximately 110 million unique TCR beta sequences from approximately 180 million T cells. Both class I and class II loci were covered by HLA typing, at four-digit resolution. To predict cytomegalovirus infection status, the study combined high-throughput TCR immunosequencing, statistical association of individual TCRs with disease status, and machine learning. The number of donors typed differed by locus, with 629-630 for A, B, C, DRB1 and DQB1, 522 for DQA1, approximately 580 for DPA1, and approximately 470 for DPB1. Roughly 310 gigabases of sequencing data and approximately 84 million unique TCR sequences were included in an early release covering several hundred HLA-typed donors. A later analysis re-examined previously published TCR beta repertoires from roughly 650 donors and added high-resolution HLA genotyping to investigate patterns of TCR occurrence. A few DR-DQ haplotypes were treated as single units for association and clustering because of strong linkage in the cohort. Rather than drawing on any new phenotypic data, the later analysis identified candidate immune exposures from TCR beta sequences and the way those sequences occurred across donors. Donor age, sex, ethnicity and CMV serostatus were compiled together with the repertoire data. All discovery cohort repertoires had been generated on a single sequencing platform. The study aimed to test whether cataloging public T cell receptors could reveal signatures of past pathogen exposure. Of the 300 to 500 genotyped donors, approximately 81% were placed in the genetic ancestry cluster associated with self-reported Caucasian donors. An earlier analysis of roughly 600 of the donors used high-throughput TCR beta sequencing to judge whether each TCR beta V gene segment behaved as functional or pseudogenic. Along with the approximately 700-subject first cohort, a separate validation cohort of over a hundred different subjects was used. Among 300 to 500 genotyped donors of the cohort, an average of approximately 240,000 unique TCR beta nucleotide sequences was sequenced per donor, of which 15% to 20% were non-productive. The study profiled the T cell repertoires of 500 to 800 subjects by immunosequencing and related them to cytomegalovirus serostatus. Genome-wide SNP genotypes for about 55% of the 666 donors were used in a later genetic analysis, which treated that subset as a discovery cohort. The paper's findings and limits, for the study overall: A further reported finding was that TCR beta sequences accurately predicted the HLA-A and HLA-B alleles for most subjects in the first cohort. Linkage disequilibrium might explain the correlated functional status among segregating V segments, but an unknown experimental factor could not be excluded. Assigning TCR associations to individual alleles was difficult when HLA alleles, especially DR and DQ, strongly co-occurred. In an earlier analysis of more than 500 of the donors, most TCR beta V segments appeared in productive rearrangements about 87% or about 30% of the time, broadly matching IMGT annotations. While some public TCRs were present in many individuals, most TCR sequences turned up only very rarely across donors. This cohort had only TCR beta chains sequenced, and the lack of alpha or paired-chain data limited which features could be detected. Some IMGT-functional V segments, including TRBV6-2 and TRBV6-3, could not be distinguished by the 87-base-pair reads and were therefore excluded. Because HLA typing was unavailable for some donors at each locus, only the typed subset was used in association tests. According to the authors, the approach could potentially be generalized to other disease states and immunological phenotypes. Specific HLA alleles were associated with about 17,000 TCR beta sequences at a false discovery rate of 0.05 in a later analysis. Compared with equally common non-associated chains, HLA-associated TCR beta chains in a later analysis were more clonally expanded and had lower generation probabilities. Several of the top co-occurrence clusters appeared to be linked to parvovirus B19, influenza, CMV and Epstein-Barr virus, according to a later analysis. The presence/absence analyses assumed that sequencing depth was roughly uniform across donors, and that assumption may not be true. The earlier analysis of about 600 of the donors excluded 15 to 20 rarely observed V segments, including chromosome 9 orphons, because counts were too low. According to a later analysis, most CMV-associated TCR beta chains appeared to be HLA-restricted, and the HLA associations seemed to be driven largely by CMV exposure. According to a later genetic analysis, donors in an Asian-associated ancestry cluster had fewer N-insertions in productive TCRs than the roughly 700-donor mean. The classifier was reported to diagnose cytomegalovirus status with high specificity and sensitivity in both the original and validation cohorts. In a later analysis, TCR association rates were found to vary across HLA loci, with the most associated TCRs seen for DRB1 alleles and the fewest for HLA-C alleles. A few of the identified cytomegalovirus-associated TCR beta chains were confirmed in vitro to be specific for cytomegalovirus antigens. A later genetic analysis associated a missense DCLRE1C variant with V-gene and J-gene trimming of TCR beta chains, and an independent cohort replicated the association. The study gave a list of 150 to 200 TCR beta chains associated with cytomegalovirus. A group of highly shared sequence variants was considered likely to be a technical artifact of the sequencing pipeline. For the cohort, immune exposure information was limited to CMV serostatus.

V lost 4 bases and J lost 4 bases, and the count of bases not matched to a germline gene is 6. The germline V gene supplies CDR1 SGHRS and CDR2 YFSETQ. The CDR3 spans 14 residues, from the cysteine through the phenylalanine. The kept DNA is CDR3 alone, 42 bases in frame from the first base. The cohort comprised fewer than 750 healthy bone marrow donors. Cohort members were all nominally healthy when sampled, although unrecorded immune exposures were likely present. The donor tested CMV seronegative and was one of the 352 seronegative cohort members. Every donor gave a peripheral blood sample, and the peripheral blood mononuclear cells from that sample were used for TCR beta sequencing. Genomic DNA extraction from the blood cell samples was performed with the Qiagen DNeasy Blood Extraction Kit. The method behind the library was the immunoSEQ multiplex PCR assay. The multiplex PCR relied on a mix of 60 forward primers for TCR Vbeta segments and 13 reverse primers for TCR Jbeta segments. The CDR3 region of rearranged TCR beta genes was amplified from genomic DNA with a multiplex PCR assay. Amplified TCR beta libraries were sequenced as 87-base-pair reads on the Illumina HiSeq System. From the authors' description of their analysis: In a later analysis, some 80 million unique TCR beta chains were counted across the roughly 670 repertoires, and approximately 11 million of these chains were shared by at least two donors. To remove PCR and sequencing errors, raw reads were error-corrected and collapsed into unique sequences using a nearest-neighbor algorithm that merged closely related sequences. To assign V, D and J gene segments, CDR3 sequences were aligned to IMGT reference sequences. For a sequence to be retained, a match of at least six nucleotides to both a V gene segment and a J gene segment was required. Rearrangements were classified as productive when the CDR3 lacked stop codons and remained in frame with V and J, and all other rearrangements were classified as non-productive. CDR3 was defined by IMGT convention, running from the second conserved V-encoded cysteine to the conserved J-encoded phenylalanine. The earlier analysis of about 610 of the donors excluded any sequence lacking an unambiguous match to a single V gene segment. An earlier analysis of fewer than 650 of the donors classified V segments as functional when productive rearrangements were above 56.7% and as segregating when the standard deviation between donors was above 5%. A statistical classification framework was built for diagnosing cytomegalovirus status from the catalog of TCR beta chain sequences. In a later analysis, V and J genes were assigned by comparing TCR nucleotide sequences against IMGT/GENE-DB human TR gene sequences. A later analysis assigned CDR3 sequences and most-parsimonious VDJ recombination scenarios with the TCRdist pipeline. In a later analysis, each TCR beta chain was defined by its CDR3 amino acid sequence together with its V-gene family, and reads lacking a unique V-gene family were excluded. As a way to deal with suspected cross-contamination and a sequencing artifact, a later analysis dropped approximately 570 nucleotide sequences that were highly shared and had low generation probability. A later analysis calculated a clonal expansion index for each public chain from normalized within-repertoire ranks of inferred template counts. A later analysis computed generation probabilities with a VDJ recombination model fitted to out-of-frame rearrangements, and checked the results against IGoR. In a later analysis, hypergeometric tests were used to score TCR-TCR, TCR-HLA and TCR-CMV co-occurrence, with a repertoire-size bias correction applied to TCR pairs. To estimate false discovery rates, a later analysis permuted the HLA or CMV assignments 20 times. In a later analysis, co-occurring TCRs were grouped using DBSCAN, and TCRdist sequence similarity was added for clustering within HLA-allele-positive subsets. For co-occurrence clustering, repertoires with fewer than 30,000 or more than 120,000 public chains were excluded, along with roughly 5 repertoires with anomalous nucleotide sharing. Drawn from immuneACCESS, this table holds only the in-frame rearrangements with V and J called that TCRdb kept. Clones are partly lost; checked studies trace under half to an unresolved V gene and leave the rest unexplained. Clone size and V and J calls were adopted from that table, with D and trimming inferred from the DNA. Across this sample there are about 200,000 clones, with 87% seen only once. Around 0.98% of the sample is in the top ten clones.

On this clone itself: The target of this receptor is not known. The record has no base qualities; no much larger clone is one base away. The sample holds other DNA sequences that translate to the same CDR3.

The chain links TRBV5-1 with TRBJ1-1; the central 8 bases match TRBD1. Input material: PBMCs. This receptor was taken from a boy aged 2 to 10 in good health and CMV-seronegative. The CDR3 protein: CASSSDRGGTEAFF. In nucleotide form, the sequence is TGCGCCAGCAGCAGCGACAGGGGAGGCACTGAAGCTTTCTTT.